This T cell receptor beta chain was found in a study of blood T cell repertoires in COVID-19 (dated by TCRdb to 2018 to 2020). Regarding the complete study: Recovered participants in ImmuneRACE Cohort 3 were defined by two consecutive negative NP/OP PCR tests, clearance by a healthcare professional, or resolution of symptoms. Samples covering the acute and convalescent phases of COVID-19 were provided by collaborators in the United States, Italy and Spain. The prospective study material was composed of cDNA or gDNA derived from T cells, B-cell-depleted T cells, or PBMCs. Deeply sampled blood TCRbeta repertoires from subjects exposed to, actively infected with, or recovered from COVID-19 were included in the dataset. The repertoires were made available in a free public database intended to serve as a resource for research on the immune response to SARS-CoV-2. The samples were drawn from the first 160 participants of the ongoing ImmuneRACE study and from over 950 subjects provided by 6 global collaborators. A de-identified subject ID, COVID-19 status, age in years and sex were almost always included in the sample metadata. Where HLA class I and class II types were available, the types were taken from metadata supplied by the sample provider, not from assay-based typing. The research as a whole found: Clinical and demographic metadata were provided uncurated, with the amount varying by source and participant.

As to this clone: Its recognized antigen is unknown. One base away there is no much larger clone; base qualities are not given.

The germline V gene provides CDR1 KGHDR and CDR2 SFDVKD. Counted from cysteine to phenylalanine, this CDR3 has 19 amino acids. Solely the CDR3 DNA is kept, with 57 bases framed from the first base. Trimming removed 1 base from V and 1 base from J; the gene matches leave 12 bases unexplained. Enrolling through a virtual design, the prospective study's participants ranged in age from roughly 18 to 89 years and lived across 24 United States geographic areas. Cohort assignment in the prospective study relied on participant-reported clinical history from a screening survey and a study questionnaire. In the prospective study, mobile phlebotomists collected whole blood, serum and a nasopharyngeal or oropharyngeal swab from each participant. Prospective study participants could optionally give additional blood draws and questionnaires over an approximately two-month period. Before DNA extraction, prospective study blood samples were shipped either frozen or at room temperature.

TCRbeta CDR3 regions were amplified from genomic DNA using the immunoSEQ Assay, a bias-controlled multiplex PCR. The source study handled its data this way. Within the assay, amplification of reference gene primers was used to estimate how many nucleated cells each sample contained. To quantify the absolute abundance of each unique TCRbeta CDR3 rearrangement, sequence reads were collapsed and filtered. Productive Simpson clonality was computed per sample as the square root of Simpson's diversity index over productive rearrangements. Sourced from immuneACCESS, this table was stored by TCRdb with only in-frame sequences that have V and J called. A share of the clones is absent; for the studies checked, an unresolved V gene accounts for under half, and the remainder has no known explanation. V, J and clone size derive from that table, while D and trimming were established from the DNA sequence. This sample is represented by 200,000 or so clones; around 90% of them were singletons. The ten largest clones take up 7% to 7.5% of the sample.

Recombination linked TRBV24-1 to TRBJ2-1; 7 bases in between match TRBD1. The sequenced sample was PBMCs or T cells enriched from blood (not recorded which). This TCR was recovered from a young man in a cohort exposed to, infected with or recovered from COVID-19 (not recorded which). The DNA reads as follows: TGTGCCACCAGTGATTTTCACCCACTACAGGGGACATCCTACAATGAGCAGTTCTTC. It is translated as CATSDFHPLQGTSYNEQFF.